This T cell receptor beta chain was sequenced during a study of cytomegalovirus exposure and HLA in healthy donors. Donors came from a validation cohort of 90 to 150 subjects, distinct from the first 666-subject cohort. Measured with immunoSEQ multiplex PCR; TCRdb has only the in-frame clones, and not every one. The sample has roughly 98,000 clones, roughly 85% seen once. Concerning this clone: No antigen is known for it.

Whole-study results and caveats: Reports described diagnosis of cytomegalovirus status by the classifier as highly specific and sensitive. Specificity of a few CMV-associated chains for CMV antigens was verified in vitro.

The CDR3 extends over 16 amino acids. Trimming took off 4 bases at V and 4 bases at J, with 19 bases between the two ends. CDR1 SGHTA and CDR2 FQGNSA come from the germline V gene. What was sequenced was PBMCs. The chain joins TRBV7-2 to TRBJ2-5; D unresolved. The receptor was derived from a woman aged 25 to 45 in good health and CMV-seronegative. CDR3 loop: CASSSSLLFRGETQYF. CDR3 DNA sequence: TGTGCCAGCAGCTCCTCCTTACTATTCCGAGGAGAGACCCAGTACTTC.